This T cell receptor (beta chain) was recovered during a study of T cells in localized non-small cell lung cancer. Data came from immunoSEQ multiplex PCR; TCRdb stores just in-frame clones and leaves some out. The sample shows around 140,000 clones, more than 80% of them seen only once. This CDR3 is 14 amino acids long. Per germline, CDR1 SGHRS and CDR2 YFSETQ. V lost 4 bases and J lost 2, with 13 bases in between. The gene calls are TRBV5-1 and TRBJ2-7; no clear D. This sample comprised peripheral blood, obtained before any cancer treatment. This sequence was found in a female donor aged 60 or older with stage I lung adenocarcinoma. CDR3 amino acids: CASSPDNRAYEQYF. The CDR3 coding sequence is TGCGCCAGCAGCCCTGACAACCGAGCCTACGAGCAGTACTTC. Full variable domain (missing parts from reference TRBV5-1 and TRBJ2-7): KAGVTQTPRYLIKTRGQQVTLSCSPISGHRSVSWYQQTPGQGLQFLFEYFSETQRNKGNFPGRFSGRQFSNSRSEMNVSTLELGDSALYLCASSPDNRAYEQYFGPGTRLTVT.